The following is a TCR beta chain sequence with its context. Its specificity is unknown. With 3 bases removed from V and 2 bases from J, the gap between germline ends came to 10 bases. CDR1 and CDR2 (germline): SQVTM, ANQGSEA. This CDR3 has 13 amino acids. The source of the sample is a study of response to subunit inactivated influenza vaccine. Study-wide results and caveats: Each seasonal flu vaccination may recruit only limited new T cells, authors suggested.

TCRdb recomputed calls from the RT-PCR reads with MiXCR, one row per CDR3 protein. The data show hundreds of thousands of distinct CDR3 sequences, approximately 15% seen once. Sequenced here: PBMCs from blood, sampled 14 to 15 days before vaccination. This TCR was recovered from a man aged 50 to 59 who received an inactivated influenza vaccine. The V gene is TRBV29-1, the J gene TRBJ2-5; D possibly corresponds to TRBD1 (6 bases). CDR3 DNA sequence: TGCAGCGTTGATCTCGACAGGCAAGAGACCCAGTACTTC. Residues: CSVDLDRQETQYF.